This record concerns one T cell receptor beta chain sequence. In the same sample, other DNA sequences code for this CDR3. This sample was taken from a study of shared clonotypes between healthy human individuals. The V end lost 3 bases, the J end lost 7 bases, and 7 bases lay between the germline ends. Looked up from germline, CDR1 is DFQATT and CDR2 is SNEGSKA (reference sequence). This CDR3 comprises 11 residues. Produced via immunoSEQ multiplex PCR; TCRdb's table is partial and in-frame only. The data hold some 1,600,000 clones, with under 99% observed a single time. This TCR came from a young man in good health. Sequenced sample: naive CD4+ T cells sorted from blood. Stated subset: CD45RA+ positively selected. The chain combines TRBV20-1 with TRBJ1-5; D unclear. The CDR3 loop is CSASDGQPQHF. DNA of the CDR3: TGCAGTGCTAGTGATGGCCAGCCCCAGCATTTT.